This T cell receptor beta chain derives from a study of T cells in Graves' hyperthyroidism and ophthalmopathy. Overall study: Peripheral blood sampling occurred at initial diagnosis, before any treatment.

This clonotype was observed many times. Its specificity is not known. It was RNA transcripts that yielded the amplified TCR beta CDR3 regions. The study used the HTBI primer set for a first-round RT-PCR of the TCR CDR3. TCRdb called the multiplex PCR reads again in MiXCR, with one record for every CDR3 protein. The table includes hundreds of thousands of distinct CDR3 sequences, roughly 13% detected once. Study-wide results and caveats: With a median lead of about six months before onset, the model predicted ophthalmopathy.

Exclusion of patients followed from uncontrolled infection, other autoimmune disease, pregnancy or lactation. V lost 6 bases and J lost 7, with 16 bases in between. In germline, CDR1 is MNHEY, CDR2 SMNVEV (reference sequence). The CDR3 is made up of 14 amino acids. This chain uses TRBV27 with TRBJ1-5; no firm D call. The material sequenced was blood. This TCR came from a woman younger than 35 with Graves' hyperthyroidism. CDR3 DNA: TGTGCCAGCAGACACGGGCTCCCGGGGCAGCCCCAGCATTTT. As protein: CASRHGLPGQPQHF.